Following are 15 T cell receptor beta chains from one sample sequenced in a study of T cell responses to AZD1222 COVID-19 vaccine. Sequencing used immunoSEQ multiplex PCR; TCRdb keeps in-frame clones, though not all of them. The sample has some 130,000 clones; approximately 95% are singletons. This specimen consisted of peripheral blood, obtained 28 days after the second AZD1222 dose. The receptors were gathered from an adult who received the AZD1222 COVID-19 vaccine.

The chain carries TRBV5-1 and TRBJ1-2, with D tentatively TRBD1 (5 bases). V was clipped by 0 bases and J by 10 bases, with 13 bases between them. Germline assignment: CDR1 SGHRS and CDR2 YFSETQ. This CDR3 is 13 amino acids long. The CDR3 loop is CASSLAGSPPYTF. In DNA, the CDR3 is TGCGCCAGCAGCTTGGCAGGGTCACCTCCCTACACCTTC.

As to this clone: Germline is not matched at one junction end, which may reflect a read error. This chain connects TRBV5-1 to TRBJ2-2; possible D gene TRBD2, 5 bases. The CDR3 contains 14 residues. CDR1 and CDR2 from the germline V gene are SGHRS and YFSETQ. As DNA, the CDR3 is TGCGCCAGCAGCTTAAGGGAGAACGCCGGGGAGCTGTTTTTT. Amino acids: CASSLRENAGELFF.

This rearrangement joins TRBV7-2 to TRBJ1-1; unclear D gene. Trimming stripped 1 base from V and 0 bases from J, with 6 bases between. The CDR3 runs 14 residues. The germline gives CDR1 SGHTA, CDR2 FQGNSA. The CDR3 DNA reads TGTGCCAGCAGCTTAGAACAGCTGAACACTGAAGCTTTCTTT. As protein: CASSLEQLNTEAFF. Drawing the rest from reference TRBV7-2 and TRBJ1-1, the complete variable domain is GAGVSQSPSNKVTEKGKDVELRCDPISGHTALYWYRQSLGQGLEFLIYFQGNSAPDKSGLPSDRFSAERTGGSVSTLTIQRTQQEDSAVYLCASSLEQLNTEAFFGQGTRLTVV.

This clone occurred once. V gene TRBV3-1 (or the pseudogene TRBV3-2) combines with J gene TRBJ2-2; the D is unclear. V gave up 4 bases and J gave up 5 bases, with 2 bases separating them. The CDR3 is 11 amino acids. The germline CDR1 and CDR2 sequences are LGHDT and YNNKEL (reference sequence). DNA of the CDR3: TGTGCCAGCAGCCGGACCGGGGAGCTGTTTTTT. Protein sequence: CASSRTGELFF.

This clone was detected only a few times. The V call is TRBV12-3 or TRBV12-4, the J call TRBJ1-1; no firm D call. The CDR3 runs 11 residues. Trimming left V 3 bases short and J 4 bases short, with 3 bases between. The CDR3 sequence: CASSLATEAFF. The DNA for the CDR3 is TGTGCCAGCAGTTTGGCCACTGAAGCTTTCTTT.

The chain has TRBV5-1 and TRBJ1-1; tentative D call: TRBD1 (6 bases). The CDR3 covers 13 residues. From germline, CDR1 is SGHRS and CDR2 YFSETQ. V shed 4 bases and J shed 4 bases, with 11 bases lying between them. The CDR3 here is CASSLDRLTEAFF. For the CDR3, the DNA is TGCGCCAGCAGCCTAGACAGGCTCACTGAAGCTTTCTTT.

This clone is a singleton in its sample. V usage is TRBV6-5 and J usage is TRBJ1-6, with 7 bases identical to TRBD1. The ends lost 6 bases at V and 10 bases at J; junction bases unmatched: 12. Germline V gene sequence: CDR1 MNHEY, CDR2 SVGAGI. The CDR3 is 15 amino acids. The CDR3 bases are TGTGCCAGCAGCCATGATCAGACAGGGCGATCACCCCTCCACTTT. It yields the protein CASSHDQTGRSPLHF.

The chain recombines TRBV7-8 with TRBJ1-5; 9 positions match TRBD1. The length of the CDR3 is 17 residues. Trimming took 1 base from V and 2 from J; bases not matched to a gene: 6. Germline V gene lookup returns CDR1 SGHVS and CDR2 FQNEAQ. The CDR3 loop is CASSLVPGTGRNQPQHF. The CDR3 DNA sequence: TGTGCCAGCAGCTTAGTACCGGGGACAGGGCGCAATCAGCCCCAGCATTTT.

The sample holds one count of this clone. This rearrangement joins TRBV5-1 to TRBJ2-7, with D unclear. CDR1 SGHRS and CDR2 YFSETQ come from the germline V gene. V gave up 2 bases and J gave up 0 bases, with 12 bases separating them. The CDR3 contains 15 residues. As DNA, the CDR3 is TGCGCCAGCAGCTTCCAACAAGGTAGCTCCTACGAGCAGTACTTC. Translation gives CASSFQQGSSYEQYF.

CDR3 nucleotide sequence: TGTGCCAGCAGCCCGGACAGGGCGCCTAGCAATCAGCCCCAGCATTTT. This translates into CASSPDRAPSNQPQHF. V is TRBV27 and J is TRBJ1-5; TRBD1 matches at 8 bases. The J segment lost 0 bases and the V segment lost 6 bases, leaving 7 bases of the junction unmatched. Germline V lookup: CDR1 MNHEY, CDR2 SMNVEV (reference sequence). The CDR3 has 16 residues.

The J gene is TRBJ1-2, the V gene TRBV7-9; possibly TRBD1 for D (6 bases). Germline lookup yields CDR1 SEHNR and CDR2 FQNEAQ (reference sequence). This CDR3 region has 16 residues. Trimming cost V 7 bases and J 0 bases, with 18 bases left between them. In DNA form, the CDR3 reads TGTGCCAGCACCGGACAGATGGGGAATGCTAACTATGGCTACACCTTC. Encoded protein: CASTGQMGNANYGYTF.

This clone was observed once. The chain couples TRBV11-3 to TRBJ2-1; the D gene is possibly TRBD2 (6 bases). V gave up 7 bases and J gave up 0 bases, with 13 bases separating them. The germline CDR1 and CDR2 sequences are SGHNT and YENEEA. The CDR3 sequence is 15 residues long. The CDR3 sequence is CASTFGTSSYNEQFF. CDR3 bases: TGTGCCAGCACCTTCGGGACTTCCTCCTACAATGAGCAGTTCTTC.

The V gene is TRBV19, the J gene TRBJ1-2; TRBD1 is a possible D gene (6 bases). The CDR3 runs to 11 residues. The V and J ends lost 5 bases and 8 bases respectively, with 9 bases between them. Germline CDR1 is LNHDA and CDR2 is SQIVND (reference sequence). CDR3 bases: TGTGCCAGTAGTCCGGACAGAGGCTACACCTTC. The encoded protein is CASSPDRGYTF.

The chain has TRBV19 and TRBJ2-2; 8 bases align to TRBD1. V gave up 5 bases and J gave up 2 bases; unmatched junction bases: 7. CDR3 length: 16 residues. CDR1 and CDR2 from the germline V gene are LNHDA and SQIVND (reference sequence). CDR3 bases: TGTGCCAGTAGTGCACAGGGGGGACCTAACACCGGGGAGCTGTTTTTT. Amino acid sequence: CASSAQGGPNTGELFF.

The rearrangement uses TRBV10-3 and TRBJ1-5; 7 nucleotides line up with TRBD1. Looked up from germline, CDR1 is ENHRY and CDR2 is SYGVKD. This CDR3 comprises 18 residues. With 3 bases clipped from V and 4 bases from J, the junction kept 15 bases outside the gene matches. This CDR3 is CAISDKGQSKGSNQPQHF. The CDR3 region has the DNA TGTGCCATCAGTGATAAGGGACAGAGTAAGGGGTCGAATCAGCCCCAGCATTTT.